These T cell receptor beta chains were read from a single sample in a study of early T cells in non-severe SARS-CoV-2 infection. MiXCR was run by TCRdb on the 5' RACE reads, yielding one entry per CDR3 protein. The repertoire holds 64,000 or so distinct CDR3 sequences, with around 11% as singletons. The sample here was whole blood, taken at baseline. These receptors all come from an adult who was a healthcare worker with PCR-confirmed SARS-CoV-2 infection or an uninfected control (not recorded which). CDR3s include the opening cysteine and the closing phenylalanine or tryptophan. Fields, in order: CDR3 DNA, CDR3 protein, D gene, V gene, clone size, J gene. A D gene is named only where the DNA matches it firmly. Some rows mark clone size as missing; the rest say once, few, many or name a class of expanded clone.

cdr3_nt: TGCAGCGGGACTAGCGGGGCGGCAGATACGCAGTATTTT
cdr3_aa: CSGTSGAADTQYF
d_call: TRBD2
v_call: TRBV29-1
clone_size: .
j_call: TRBJ2-3

cdr3_nt: TGCAGTGTTAGGGGGGCATGGGATACGCAGTATTTT
cdr3_aa: CSVRGAWDTQYF
d_call: .
v_call: TRBV20-1
clone_size: .
j_call: TRBJ2-3

cdr3_nt: TGTGCCAGCAGTTACACGGGGGTGACAGGGTTTCGGAATGAGCAGTTCTTC
cdr3_aa: CASSYTGVTGFRNEQFF
d_call: .
v_call: TRBV6-5
clone_size: few
j_call: TRBJ2-1

cdr3_nt: TGTGCCAGCAGCGTTAGCGGGAGCTTTAACTATGGCTACACCTTC
cdr3_aa: CASSVSGSFNYGYTF
d_call: .
v_call: TRBV7-8
clone_size: few
j_call: TRBJ1-2

cdr3_nt: TGTGCCAGCAGCTTACAGCTGAACACTGAAGCTTTCTTT
cdr3_aa: CASSLQLNTEAFF
d_call: .
v_call: TRBV7-2
clone_size: once
j_call: TRBJ1-1

cdr3_nt: TGTGCCAGCAGGGAGGGGGTCTCCGGGCTAGCCAAAAACATTCAGTACTTC
cdr3_aa: CASREGVSGLAKNIQYF
d_call: .
v_call: TRBV7-8
clone_size: few
j_call: TRBJ2-4

cdr3_nt: TGTGCCAGCAGCGGGGACAGGCCCTATGGCTACACCTTC
cdr3_aa: CASSGDRPYGYTF
d_call: TRBD1
v_call: TRBV11-2
clone_size: few
j_call: TRBJ1-2

cdr3_nt: TGTGCCAGCACTCGAGCAGGCGCCTCTGGGGAGCAGTACTTC
cdr3_aa: CASTRAGASGEQYF
d_call: .
v_call: TRBV25-1
clone_size: .
j_call: TRBJ2-7

cdr3_nt: TGTGCCAGCAGTTTCGGAGGGGCCTCCTACGAGCAGTACTTC
cdr3_aa: CASSFGGASYEQYF
d_call: .
v_call: TRBV12-3/TRBV12-4
clone_size: few
j_call: TRBJ2-7

cdr3_nt: TGTGCCTGTCAGTCCGGGACCAGCACAGATACGCAGTATTTT
cdr3_aa: CACQSGTSTDTQYF
d_call: .
v_call: TRBV30
clone_size: .
j_call: TRBJ2-3

cdr3_nt: TGTGCCAGCAGCTCCCTGACAGTTTCGAATTCACCCCTCCACTTT
cdr3_aa: CASSSLTVSNSPLHF
d_call: .
v_call: TRBV5-8
clone_size: few
j_call: TRBJ1-6

cdr3_nt: TGTGCCAGCAGCGGCGGGACGCATCCCTACGAGCAGTACTTC
cdr3_aa: CASSGGTHPYEQYF
d_call: .
v_call: TRBV9
clone_size: few
j_call: TRBJ2-7

cdr3_nt: TGTGCCACCAGCAGAGGTGGGCGGGGACTCACAGATACGCAGTATTTT
cdr3_aa: CATSRGGRGLTDTQYF
d_call: .
v_call: TRBV15
clone_size: .
j_call: TRBJ2-3

cdr3_nt: TGTGCCAGCAGCTTAGCCGGACAGTTCTATGGCTACACCTTC
cdr3_aa: CASSLAGQFYGYTF
d_call: .
v_call: TRBV7-9
clone_size: few
j_call: TRBJ1-2

cdr3_nt: TGTGCCAGCAGCACCCTAGCGGGGGCCTCCTACGAGCAGTACTTC
cdr3_aa: CASSTLAGASYEQYF
d_call: TRBD2
v_call: TRBV7-2
clone_size: few
j_call: TRBJ2-7

cdr3_nt: TGCAGTGCTATAAGCGGGGGCTCCCCCTACAATGAGCAGTTCTTC
cdr3_aa: CSAISGGSPYNEQFF
d_call: TRBD2
v_call: TRBV20-1
clone_size: .
j_call: TRBJ2-1

cdr3_nt: TGTGCCAGCAGTTCACCAGGGGGACTGAGCGAGCAGTACTTC
cdr3_aa: CASSSPGGLSEQYF
d_call: .
v_call: TRBV6-6
clone_size: once
j_call: TRBJ2-7

cdr3_nt: TGTGCCAGCCGAAAGACTGGACAGGGAAGGCAGCAGTACTTC
cdr3_aa: CASRKTGQGRQQYF
d_call: TRBD1
v_call: TRBV28
clone_size: .
j_call: TRBJ2-7

cdr3_nt: TGTGCCAGTAGTCGTTCCGCAGGGATCAATGGCTACACCTTC
cdr3_aa: CASSRSAGINGYTF
d_call: .
v_call: TRBV19
clone_size: .
j_call: TRBJ1-2